This T cell receptor (beta chain) was recorded in a study of blood T cell repertoires in COVID-19. Original analysis: Estimation of nucleated cell counts was performed using reference gene primer amplification. Here immunoSEQ multiplex PCR was the method, and the copy in TCRdb shows in-frame clones only, minus some. V, J and clone size were drawn from that table, and D and trimming were deduced from the DNA. The sample contains around 330,000 clones, 89% of which appear only once. The CDR3 spans 15 residues. Trimming took 6 bases from V and 5 from J; bases not matched to a gene: 12. The germline V gene has CDR1 SNHLY and CDR2 FYNNEI.

Sequenced material: PBMCs or T cells enriched from blood (not recorded which). The rearrangement links TRBV2 to TRBJ1-2, with TRBD1 matching 7 bases. The clonotype was recovered from a woman aged 40 to 55 who had recovered from COVID-19. The DNA of the CDR3 is TGTGCCAGCAGAGCGAGGGACAGAAAAATATATGGCTACACCTTC. It yields the protein CASRARDRKIYGYTF.